Listed below are T cell receptor beta chains from one sample, sequenced in a study of shared clonotypes between healthy human individuals. Sequencing was performed with immunoSEQ multiplex PCR; in TCRdb, only in-frame clones are kept and a portion is missing. The sample comprises about 690,000 clones, 90% of which are singletons, and 34% rests with the top ten. The specimen sequenced was memory CD8+ T cells from PBMCs. These receptors were collected from a man aged 18 to 29 in good health. Some clones in this sample may be carry-over from other donors' samples. Both conserved end residues are part of each CDR3. D genes are given only for firm matches. Clone size is shown for a subset of rows, as once, few, many or a class of expanded clone.

D gene,V gene,J gene,clone size,CDR3 protein,CDR3 DNA
.,TRBV7-3,TRBJ1-6,.,CASSLQGVSDSPLHF,TGTGCCAGCAGCCTACAGGGAGTGTCGGATTCACCCCTCCACTTT
.,TRBV11-2,TRBJ2-7,.,CASSLDLWVGSYEQYF,TGTGCCAGCAGCTTAGATCTTTGGGTAGGATCCTACGAGCAGTACTTC
TRBD2,TRBV28,TRBJ2-1,.,CASSSLGLAANEQFF,TGTGCCAGCAGTTCCCTCGGGCTAGCGGCCAATGAGCAGTTCTTC
.,TRBV27,TRBJ2-1,.,CASSLSRDGYNEQFF,TGTGCCAGCAGTTTATCTAGGGACGGATACAATGAGCAGTTCTTC
TRBD2,TRBV4-2,TRBJ2-4,.,CASSQDSGLAVKNIQYF,TGTGCCAGCAGCCAAGATTCCGGACTAGCCGTCAAAAACATTCAGTACTTC
.,TRBV7-2,TRBJ1-4,.,CASSLAPATNEKLFF,TGTGCCAGCAGCTTGGCGCCGGCAACTAATGAAAAACTGTTTTTT
.,TRBV4-3,TRBJ2-1,.,CASSQESSYNEQFF,TGCGCCAGCAGCCAAGAGAGTTCCTACAATGAGCAGTTCTTC
.,TRBV16,TRBJ2-7,.,CASSRAPGVSIYEQYF,TGTGCCAGCAGCCGAGCCCCAGGCGTATCGATCTACGAGCAGTACTTC
TRBD2,TRBV7-2,TRBJ2-7,.,CASSLGLAGEQYF,TGTGCCAGCAGCCTGGGACTAGCGGGGGAGCAGTACTTC
TRBD1,TRBV9,TRBJ1-4,.,CASSEDRGTLTNEKLFF,TGTGCCAGCAGCGAGGACAGGGGAACGTTGACTAATGAAAAACTGTTTTTT
TRBD1,TRBV6-4,TRBJ1-2,.,CASSPGTGAVGYGYTF,TGTGCCAGCAGTCCCGGGACAGGGGCTGTTGGCTATGGCTACACCTTC
TRBD2,TRBV13,TRBJ2-3,.,CASSPIGVAGTTDTQYF,TGTGCCAGCAGCCCCATTGGGGTAGCGGGAACCACAGATACGCAGTATTTT
TRBD2,TRBV7-8,TRBJ2-1,.,CASSLAGGNNEQFF,TGTGCCAGCAGCTTGGCGGGAGGGAACAATGAGCAGTTCTTC
.,TRBV21-1,TRBJ2-1,.,CASSKGAPGQNYNEQFF,TGTGCCAGCAGCAAAGGGGCCCCGGGACAGAACTACAATGAGCAGTTCTTC
.,TRBV6-5,TRBJ1-1,.,CASSEGREAFF,TGTGCCAGCAGTGAAGGAAGAGAAGCTTTCTTT
.,TRBV11-1,TRBJ2-1,.,CASSLATNNEQFF,TGTGCCAGCAGCTTAGCAACGAATAATGAGCAGTTCTTC
.,TRBV9,TRBJ2-3,.,CASSVGRAGTDTQYF,TGTGCCAGCAGCGTAGGGCGGGCAGGCACAGATACGCAGTATTTT
TRBD2,TRBV6-1,TRBJ2-1,.,CASSEEGGLYNEQFF,TGTGCCAGCAGTGAAGAGGGAGGGCTTTACAATGAGCAGTTCTTC
TRBD2,TRBV14,TRBJ2-7,once,CASSPRGGHEQYF,TGTGCCAGCAGCCCCCGCGGGGGTCACGAGCAGTACTTC
.,TRBV4-3,TRBJ1-5,.,CASSQHRNSNQPQHF,TGCGCCAGCAGCCAACACAGGAATAGCAATCAGCCCCAGCATTTT
TRBD2,TRBV2,TRBJ2-1,.,CASSETLGTSAYNEQFF,TGTGCCAGCAGTGAAACGTTAGGGACTAGCGCCTACAATGAGCAGTTCTTC
.,TRBV4-1,TRBJ2-7,.,CASSPRGPGEQYF,TGCGCCAGCAGCCCCCGAGGGCCTGGCGAGCAGTACTTC
.,TRBV11-2,TRBJ1-2,.,CASSLDSGGYHGYTF,TGTGCCAGCAGCTTAGATAGTGGAGGGTATCATGGCTACACCTTC
.,TRBV27,TRBJ2-2,.,CASSSSRGAGELFF,TGTGCCAGCAGTTCAAGTAGAGGGGCCGGGGAGCTGTTTTTT
TRBD2,TRBV11-3,TRBJ2-1,.,CASSFDGRAPHDEQFF,TGTGCCAGCAGCTTCGACGGGAGGGCCCCACACGATGAGCAGTTCTTC
.,TRBV12-5,TRBJ2-1,.,CASGLSRGGYSSYNEQFF,TGTGCTAGTGGTCTCAGTCGGGGCGGCTACAGCTCCTACAATGAGCAGTTCTTC
.,TRBV27,TRBJ2-5,.,CASSPQEEGGETQYF,TGTGCCAGCAGTCCCCAAGAAGAAGGCGGCGAGACCCAGTACTTC
.,TRBV11-3,TRBJ2-1,.,CASSPGQNNEQFF,TGTGCCAGCAGCCCCGGACAGAACAATGAGCAGTTCTTC
.,TRBV28,TRBJ2-5,.,CASSHPPVRTVQETQYF,TGTGCCAGCAGTCACCCCCCCGTTCGGACGGTCCAAGAGACCCAGTACTTC
TRBD2,TRBV5-1,TRBJ2-1,.,CASSLAAGGTYNEQFF,TGCGCCAGCAGCTTGGCCGCGGGAGGCACGTACAATGAGCAGTTCTTC
.,TRBV28,TRBJ2-4,.,CASSLARRGRAKNIQYF,TGTGCCAGCAGTTTAGCGAGACGGGGAAGAGCCAAAAACATTCAGTACTTC
.,TRBV4-2,TRBJ2-2,.,CASSQVTGMAGELFF,TGTGCCAGCAGCCAAGTTACGGGAATGGCCGGGGAGCTGTTTTTT
.,TRBV27,TRBJ1-2,once,CASSLSGSLNYGYTF,TGTGCCAGCAGTTTATCCGGCAGCCTTAACTATGGCTACACCTTC
.,TRBV5-4,TRBJ1-1,.,CASSLYREEDTEAFF,TGTGCCAGCAGCTTATACAGGGAGGAGGACACTGAAGCTTTCTTT